A single sample is the source of the 26 T cell receptor beta chains below, sequenced in a study of T cells after yellow fever vaccination. TCRdb reanalysed the 5' RACE reads using MiXCR and keeps one entry per CDR3 protein. The data show about 320,000 distinct CDR3 sequences, approximately 11% seen once. Sequenced here: CD4+ T cells sorted from PBMCs, sampled 45 days after the yellow fever booster vaccination. These receptors were obtained from a man between 18 and 29 years old who received the YFV17D yellow fever vaccine.

This clonotype has only a few counts. The CDR3 bases are TGTGCCAGCAGCTTAAACCCCGGCGACAATGAGCAGTTCTTC. Its protein product is CASSLNPGDNEQFF. The chain is built from TRBV11-3 and TRBJ2-1; D ambiguous. Trimming pared 2 bases from V and 5 bases from J, leaving 10 bases between. Germline V gene sequence: CDR1 SGHNT, CDR2 YENEEA. This CDR3 region has 14 residues.

This clonotype was seen a handful of times. The chain combines TRBV19 with TRBJ2-1; 7 bases are a match to TRBD1. The CDR3 runs to 13 residues. V lost 4 bases and J lost 4; bases outside the gene matches: 1. Germline values: CDR1 LNHDA, CDR2 SQIVND (reference sequence). CDR3 sequence (DNA): TGTGCCAGTAGTAGACAGGGATACAATGAGCAGTTCTTC. Its translation: CASSRQGYNEQFF.

This clonotype was detected only a few times. The chain uses TRBV18 and TRBJ1-1; D may be TRBD1 (5 bases). Germline values: CDR1 KGHSH, CDR2 LQKENI. The CDR3 runs 14 residues. Trimming took 0 bases from V and 5 from J, leaving 10 bases between them. CDR3 nucleotides: TGTGCCAGCTCACCACCAGGGGTTGAGACTGAAGCTTTCTTT. As protein: CASSPPGVETEAFF.

V is TRBV5-1 and J is TRBJ2-7; 11 bases match TRBD2. Looked up from germline, CDR1 is SGHRS and CDR2 is YFSETQ. The V segment lost 1 base and the J segment 1 base; nucleotides outside the gene matches: 4. The CDR3 loop spans 16 amino acids. CDR3 sequence: CASSLTSGGTSYEQYF. The CDR3 nucleotides read TGCGCCAGCAGCTTGACTAGCGGGGGAACATCCTACGAGCAGTACTTC.

This clonotype was seen at least ten times. The chain carries TRBV7-3 and TRBJ2-2; D possibly corresponds to TRBD1 (5 bases). The CDR3 covers 14 residues. V lost 5 bases to trimming and J lost 1 base, with 8 bases between them. Germline CDR1 SGHTA, CDR2 FQGTGA. CDR3 protein: CASSTGQNTGELFF. In nucleotides, the CDR3 is TGTGCCAGCAGCACCGGACAGAACACCGGGGAGCTGTTTTTT.

This chain links TRBV21-1 with TRBJ2-5; TRBD2, the D gene given by the table, was not confirmed from the DNA. TRBV21-1 is deemed a pseudogene. The CDR3 sequence is 18 residues long. Here the CDR3 DNA reads TGTGCCAGCAGCAAAGGACGGTCTGCCCTCAGTGTAATAGAGACCCAGTACTTC. This sequence encodes CASSKGRSALSVIETQYF.

This clonotype appeared a few times. This chain uses TRBV7-3 with TRBJ2-3; weak D call: TRBD1 (6 bases). The CDR3 contains 12 residues. CDR1 is SGHTA and CDR2 is FQGTGA in the germline V gene. Trimming took 2 bases from V and 9 from J, leaving 9 bases between them. CDR3 in amino acids: CASSLQQGTQYF. Written as DNA, the CDR3 is TGTGCCAGCAGCTTACAACAGGGAACGCAGTATTTT.

This clonotype was recorded a few times. J is TRBJ2-1 and V is TRBV4-2; tentative D call: TRBD2 (7 bases). CDR1 and CDR2 (germline): LGHNA, YNFKEQ. The CDR3 sequence is 15 residues long. Trimming pared 0 bases from V and 6 bases from J, leaving 12 bases between. The CDR3 spells CASSQDRGAGNEQFF. The CDR3 DNA is TGTGCCAGCAGCCAAGATCGGGGGGCCGGCAATGAGCAGTTCTTC.

This clonotype came up many times. This chain joins TRBV5-1 and TRBJ2-5; 9 bases line up with TRBD2. Germline V CDR1 and CDR2: SGHRS, YFSETQ. The CDR3 is 17 amino acids. V lost 4 bases to trimming and J lost 1 base; unmatched junction nucleotides: 11. The CDR3 DNA reads as TGCGCCAGCAGCCCTGGTGGGTCTAGCGGGGCCCAAGAGACCCAGTACTTC. Its protein product is CASSPGGSSGAQETQYF.

This clonotype has just a few counts. The chain uses TRBV20-1 and TRBJ2-1, with unresolved D. The length of the CDR3 is 11 residues. The V end lost 6 bases, the J end lost 9 bases, and 12 bases lay between the germline ends. The germline gives CDR1 DFQATT, CDR2 SNEGSKA (reference sequence). The CDR3 reads CSAATTAEQFF. As DNA, the CDR3 is TGCAGTGCAGCTACGACGGCTGAGCAGTTCTTC.

A few counts support this clonotype. CDR3: CASSWAGQGDTEAFF. CDR3 DNA sequence: TGCGCCAGCAGCTGGGCGGGACAGGGCGACACTGAAGCTTTCTTT. The rearrangement uses TRBV5-1 and TRBJ1-1; 9 positions agree with TRBD1. The ends lost 3 bases at V and 3 bases at J; junction bases unmatched: 6. Germline-derived CDR1 and CDR2 are SGHRS and YFSETQ. There are 15 residues in the CDR3.

The chain links TRBV20-1 to TRBJ1-5; D is perhaps TRBD1 (6 bases). The CDR3 length is 14 residues. Trimming took off 5 bases at V and 4 bases at J, with 15 bases between the two ends. CDR1 is DFQATT and CDR2 is SNEGSKA in the germline V gene (reference sequence). The CDR3 here is CSAQRGDTNQPQHF. For the CDR3, the DNA is TGCAGTGCTCAACGCGGGGACACGAATCAGCCCCAGCATTTT.

This clonotype was seen a handful of times. The chain combines TRBV4-2 with TRBJ1-2; 7 bases fit TRBD1. The CDR3 sequence is 13 residues long. The ends lost 5 bases at V and 8 bases at J; junction bases unmatched: 8. Germline V gives CDR1 LGHNA, CDR2 YNFKEQ. The CDR3 is CASSSRTGPGYTF. DNA for the CDR3: TGTGCCAGCAGCTCCCGGACAGGCCCGGGCTACACCTTC.

V is TRBV2 and J is TRBJ2-3, with 10 positions matching TRBD2. With 7 bases clipped from V and 0 bases from J, the junction kept 7 bases outside the gene matches. Per the germline V gene, CDR1 is SNHLY and CDR2 is FYNNEI. The CDR3 loop spans 16 amino acids. The CDR3 loop reads CASNLAGARSTDTQYF. The CDR3 nucleotides read TGTGCCAGCAATCTAGCGGGGGCCCGTAGCACAGATACGCAGTATTTT.

This rearrangement joins TRBV12-3 or TRBV12-4 to TRBJ2-3, with TRBD2 matching over 11 bases. The CDR3 has 20 amino acids. The V and J ends lost 1 base and 0 bases, in that order; junction bases with no gene match: 12. CDR3 DNA sequence: TGTGCCAGCAGTTTAGGTCTAGCGGGGGGATCAACCCCTAGCACAGATACGCAGTATTTT. Encoded protein: CASSLGLAGGSTPSTDTQYF.

The genes are TRBV6-2 or TRBV6-3 and TRBJ1-1; D not resolved. Germline V gene data show CDR1 as MNHEY and CDR2 as SVGEGT. Trimming removed 2 bases from V and 2 bases from J, with 6 bases in between. CDR3 size: 13 residues. CDR3 DNA sequence: TGTGCCAGCAGTTACAGGTATAACACTGAAGCTTTCTTT. Protein product: CASSYRYNTEAFF.

This clonotype has just a few counts. This chain joins TRBV19 and TRBJ2-5, with 9 nucleotides matching TRBD2. The CDR3 has 12 residues. The J segment lost 3 bases and the V segment lost 10 bases, leaving 3 bases of the junction unmatched. In germline, CDR1 is LNHDA, CDR2 SQIVND (reference sequence). The CDR3 sequence is CATQRGEETQYF. Written as DNA, the CDR3 is TGTGCCACCCAGCGGGGGGAAGAGACCCAGTACTTC.

This chain connects TRBV6-2 or TRBV6-3 to TRBJ1-2; TRBD1 matches 7 bases. The trim removed 2 bases at V and 7 bases at J, leaving 4 bases unmatched. The CDR3 spans 13 residues. Germline lookup yields CDR1 MNHEY and CDR2 SVGEGT. The CDR3 nucleotides read TGTGCCAGCAGTTACACAGGGGACGTTGGCTACACCTTC. This translates into CASSYTGDVGYTF.

The chain employs TRBV6-5 and TRBJ1-2; D is possibly TRBD1 (5 bases). The CDR3 covers 12 residues. Trimming took 6 bases from V and 7 from J, leaving 12 bases between them. Germline V lookup: CDR1 MNHEY, CDR2 SVGAGI. CDR3 nucleotides: TGTGCCAGCAGACCCCAGGGAGGTGGCTACACCTTC. Translated, it gives CASRPQGGGYTF.

In the case of this clonotype: Possible read error: a much larger clone is one base away. The genes are TRBV12-3 or TRBV12-4 and TRBJ2-5, with D unresolved. CDR3 length equals 14 residues. The V and J ends lost 5 bases and 5 bases respectively, with 15 bases between them. The CDR3, as DNA: TGTGCCAGCAGTCCTGACTGGCGGTTGGAGACCCAGTACTTC. This codes for CASSPDWRLETQYF.

V and J are TRBV4-3 and TRBJ2-7; the D gene is possibly TRBD1 (6 bases). The CDR3 consists of 15 residues. V shed 1 base and J shed 1 base, with 11 bases lying between them. CDR1 and CDR2 (germline): LGHNA, YSLEER. The CDR3 coding sequence is TGCGCCAGCAGCCAAGCACAGGGCGGGTCCTACGAGCAGTACTTC. Its protein product is CASSQAQGGSYEQYF.

The chain recombines TRBV5-1 with TRBJ2-2; possibly TRBD1 for D (5 bases). The CDR3 consists of 13 residues. The germline gives CDR1 SGHRS, CDR2 YFSETQ. V was shortened by 0 bases and J by 7 bases, with 7 bases between the two germline ends. The CDR3 reads CASSLEGYGELFF. The CDR3 bases are TGCGCCAGCAGCTTGGAGGGGTACGGGGAGCTGTTTTTT.

This clonotype has just a few counts. The V call is TRBV9, the J call TRBJ1-5, with TRBD1 matching 7 bases. Germline V gives CDR1 SGDLS, CDR2 YYNGEE. The CDR3 spans 13 residues. V lost 2 bases, J lost 4 bases, and 0 bases stayed unmatched. CDR3 DNA sequence: TGTGCCAGCAGCGTGGGACAGAATCAGCCCCAGCATTTT. Protein sequence: CASSVGQNQPQHF.

The chain carries TRBV2 and TRBJ2-3; 7 bases match TRBD1. The V and J ends lost 6 bases and 6 bases, in that order; junction bases with no gene match: 0. The CDR3 runs to 11 residues. Germline CDR1 and CDR2: SNHLY and FYNNEI. The CDR3 coding sequence is TGTGCCAGCAGGGACAGGGATACGCAGTATTTT. It codes for CASRDRDTQYF.

This clonotype was seen only a few times. The chain uses TRBV19 and TRBJ1-1; maybe TRBD1 (6 bases). Germline lookup yields CDR1 LNHDA and CDR2 SQIVND (reference sequence). Trimming removed 7 bases from V and 0 bases from J, with 21 bases in between. The CDR3 is 17 residues long. CDR3 protein: CASIGGSYHRMNTEAFF. In DNA form, the CDR3 reads TGTGCCAGTATCGGGGGCAGCTACCACCGCATGAACACTGAAGCTTTCTTT.

This clonotype was detected only a few times. The chain is built from TRBV6-6 and TRBJ2-4; 10 positions match TRBD1. CDR1 and CDR2 from the germline V gene are MNHNY and SVGAGI (reference sequence). The CDR3 runs to 13 residues. V lost 7 bases, J lost 9 bases, and 6 bases stayed unmatched. The CDR3 spells CASIPGQGFIQYF. CDR3 DNA sequence: TGTGCCAGCATCCCGGGACAGGGGTTCATTCAGTACTTC.